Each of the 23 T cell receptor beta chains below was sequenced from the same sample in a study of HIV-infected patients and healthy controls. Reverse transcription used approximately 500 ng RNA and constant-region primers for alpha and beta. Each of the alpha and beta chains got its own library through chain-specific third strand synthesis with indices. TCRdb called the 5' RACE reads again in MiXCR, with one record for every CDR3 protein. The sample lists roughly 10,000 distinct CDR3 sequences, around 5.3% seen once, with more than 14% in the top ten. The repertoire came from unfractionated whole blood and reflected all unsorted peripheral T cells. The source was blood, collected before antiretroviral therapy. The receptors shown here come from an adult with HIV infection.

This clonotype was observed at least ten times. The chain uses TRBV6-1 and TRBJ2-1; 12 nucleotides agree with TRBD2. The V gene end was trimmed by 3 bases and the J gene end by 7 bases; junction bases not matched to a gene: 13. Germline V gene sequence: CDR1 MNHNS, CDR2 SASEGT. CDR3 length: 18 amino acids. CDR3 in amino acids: CASSEGSSGRALRNEQFF. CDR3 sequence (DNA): TGTGCCAGCAGTGAGGGGTCTAGCGGGAGGGCCCTAAGAAATGAGCAGTTCTTC.

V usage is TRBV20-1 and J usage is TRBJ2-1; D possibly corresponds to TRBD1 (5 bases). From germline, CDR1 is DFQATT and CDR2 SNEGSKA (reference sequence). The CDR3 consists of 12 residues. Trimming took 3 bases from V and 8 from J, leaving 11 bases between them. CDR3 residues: CSASGQGHEQFF. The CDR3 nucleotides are TGCAGTGCTAGCGGGCAGGGTCATGAGCAGTTCTTC.

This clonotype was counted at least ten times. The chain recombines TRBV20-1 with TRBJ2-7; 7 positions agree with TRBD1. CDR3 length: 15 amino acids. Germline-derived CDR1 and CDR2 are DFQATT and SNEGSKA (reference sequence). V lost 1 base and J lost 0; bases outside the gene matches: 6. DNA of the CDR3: TGCAGTGCTAGAGGGTCGACAGGGAGCTCCTACGAGCAGTACTTC. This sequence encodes CSARGSTGSSYEQYF.

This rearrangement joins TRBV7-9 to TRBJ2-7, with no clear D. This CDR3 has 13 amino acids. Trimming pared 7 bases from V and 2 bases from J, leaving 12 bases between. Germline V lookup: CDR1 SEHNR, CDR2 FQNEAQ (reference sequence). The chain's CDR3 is CASTLAETYEQYF. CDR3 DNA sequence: TGTGCCAGCACCCTTGCGGAAACCTACGAGCAGTACTTC.

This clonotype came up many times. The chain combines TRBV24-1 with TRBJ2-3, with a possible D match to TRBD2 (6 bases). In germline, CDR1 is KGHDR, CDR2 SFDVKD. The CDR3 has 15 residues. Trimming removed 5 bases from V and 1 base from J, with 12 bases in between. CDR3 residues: CATSGAGPGTDTQYF. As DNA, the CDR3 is TGTGCCACCAGTGGTGCGGGACCCGGCACAGATACGCAGTATTTT.

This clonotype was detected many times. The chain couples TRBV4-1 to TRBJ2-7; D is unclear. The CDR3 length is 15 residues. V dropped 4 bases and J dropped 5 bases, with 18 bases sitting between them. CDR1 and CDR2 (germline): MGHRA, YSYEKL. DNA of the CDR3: TGCGCCAGCAGCCCCGGTCCCGGGCCCAGGAACGAGCAGTACTTC. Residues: CASSPGPGPRNEQYF.

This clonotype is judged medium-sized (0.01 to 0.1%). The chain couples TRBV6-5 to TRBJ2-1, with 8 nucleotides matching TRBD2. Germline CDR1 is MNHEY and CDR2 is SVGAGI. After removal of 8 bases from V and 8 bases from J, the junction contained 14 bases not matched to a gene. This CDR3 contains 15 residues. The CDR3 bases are TGTGCCAGCGGTACGGGGGGGCCTAGGTATCATGAGCAGTTCTTC. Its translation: CASGTGGPRYHEQFF.

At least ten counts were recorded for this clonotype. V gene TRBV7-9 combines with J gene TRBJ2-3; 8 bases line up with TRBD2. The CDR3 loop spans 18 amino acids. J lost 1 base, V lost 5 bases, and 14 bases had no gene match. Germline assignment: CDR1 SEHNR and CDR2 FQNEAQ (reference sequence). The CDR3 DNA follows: TGTGCCAGCAGCCCCCTCGGGGTAGCGGGAAGTCGCACAGATACGCAGTATTTT. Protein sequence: CASSPLGVAGSRTDTQYF.

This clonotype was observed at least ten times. CDR3 in amino acids: CASSRRKTSLNTDTQYF. In DNA, the CDR3 is TGCGCCAGCAGCCGCCGGAAAACTAGTCTGAACACAGATACGCAGTATTTT. The chain carries TRBV5-1 and TRBJ2-3, with D maybe TRBD2 (5 bases). This CDR3 has 17 amino acids. Germline V gene sequence: CDR1 SGHRS, CDR2 YFSETQ. V was cut by 4 bases and J by 2 bases, with 20 bases left in between.

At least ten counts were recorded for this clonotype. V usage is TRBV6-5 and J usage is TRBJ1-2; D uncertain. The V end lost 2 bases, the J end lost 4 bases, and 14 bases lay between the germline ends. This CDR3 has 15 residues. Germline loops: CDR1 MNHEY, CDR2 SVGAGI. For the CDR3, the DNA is TGTGCCAGCAGTTACGGTGTAAGCAGTAGCTATGGCTACACCTTC. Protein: CASSYGVSSSYGYTF.

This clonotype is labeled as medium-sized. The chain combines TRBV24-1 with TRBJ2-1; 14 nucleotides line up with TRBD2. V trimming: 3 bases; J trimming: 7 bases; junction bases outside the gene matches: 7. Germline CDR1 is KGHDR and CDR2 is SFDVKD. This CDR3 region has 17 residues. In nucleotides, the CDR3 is TGTGCCACCAGTGATCCTCCTGGGACTAGCGGGAGTAATGAGCAGTTCTTC. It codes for CATSDPPGTSGSNEQFF.

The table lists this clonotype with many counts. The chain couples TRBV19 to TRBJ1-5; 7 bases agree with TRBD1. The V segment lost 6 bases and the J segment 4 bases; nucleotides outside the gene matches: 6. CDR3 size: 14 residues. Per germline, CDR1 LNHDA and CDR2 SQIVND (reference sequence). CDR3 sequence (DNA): TGTGCCAGTAGCATAACAGGGGTGAATCAGCCCCAGCATTTT. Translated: CASSITGVNQPQHF.

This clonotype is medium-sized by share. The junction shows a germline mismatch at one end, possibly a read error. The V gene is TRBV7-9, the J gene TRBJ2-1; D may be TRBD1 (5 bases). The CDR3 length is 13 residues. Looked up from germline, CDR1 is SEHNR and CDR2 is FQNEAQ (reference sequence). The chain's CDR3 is CASSLAVETALIF. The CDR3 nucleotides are TGTGCCAGCAGCTTAGCTGTTGAGACAGCGTTAATCTTC. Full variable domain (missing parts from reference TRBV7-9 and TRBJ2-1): DTGVSQNPRHKITKRGQNVTFRCDPISEHNRLYWYRQTLGQGPEFLTYFQNEAQLEKSRLLSDRFSAERPKGSFSTLEIQRTEQGDSAMYLCASSLAVETALIFGPGTRLTVL.

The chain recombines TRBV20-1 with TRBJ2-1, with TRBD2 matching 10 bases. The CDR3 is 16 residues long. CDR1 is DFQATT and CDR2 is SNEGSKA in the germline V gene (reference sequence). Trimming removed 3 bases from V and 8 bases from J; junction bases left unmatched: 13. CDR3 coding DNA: TGCAGTGCTAGTTTGGGGAGCGGGAGGGGGGCTGATGAGCAGTTCTTC. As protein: CSASLGSGRGADEQFF.

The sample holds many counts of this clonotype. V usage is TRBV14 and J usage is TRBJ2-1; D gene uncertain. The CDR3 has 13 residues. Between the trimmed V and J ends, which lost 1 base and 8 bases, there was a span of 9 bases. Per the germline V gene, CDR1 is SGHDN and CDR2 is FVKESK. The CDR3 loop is CASSQVLRDEQFF. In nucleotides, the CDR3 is TGTGCCAGCAGCCAAGTCCTCCGGGATGAGCAGTTCTTC.

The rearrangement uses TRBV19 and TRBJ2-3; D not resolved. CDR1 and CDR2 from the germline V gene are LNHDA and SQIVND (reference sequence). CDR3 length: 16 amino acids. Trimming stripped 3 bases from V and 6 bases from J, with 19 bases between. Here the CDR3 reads CASSISAVSGFDTQYF. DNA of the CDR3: TGTGCCAGTAGTATCTCGGCGGTTTCTGGGTTTGATACGCAGTATTTT. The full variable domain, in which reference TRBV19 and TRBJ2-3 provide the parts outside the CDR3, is DGGITQSPKYLFRKEGQNVTLSCEQNLNHDAMYWYRQDPGQGLRLIYYSQIVNDFQKGDIAEGYSVSREKKESFPLTVTSAQKNPTAFYLCASSISAVSGFDTQYFGPGTRLTVL.

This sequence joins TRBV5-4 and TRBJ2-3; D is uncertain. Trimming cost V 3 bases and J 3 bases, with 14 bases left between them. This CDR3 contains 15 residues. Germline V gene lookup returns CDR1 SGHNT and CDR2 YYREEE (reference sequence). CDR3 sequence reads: CASSSLIGKTDTQYF. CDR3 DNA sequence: TGTGCCAGCAGCTCGCTCATAGGGAAAACAGATACGCAGTATTTT.

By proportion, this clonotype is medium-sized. In DNA form, the CDR3 reads TGTGCCAGCAGCTTCACAGATACGCAGTATTTT. Amino acid sequence: CASSFTDTQYF. This sequence joins TRBV3-1 and TRBJ2-3; D call uncertain. The CDR3 length is 11 residues. V was shortened by 5 bases and J by 2 bases, with 2 bases between the two germline ends. CDR1 is LGHDT, CDR2 YNNKEL, per germline (reference sequence).

CDR3 residues: CASTLNRGQGIMNTEAFF. The DNA for the CDR3 is TGTGCCAGCACCTTAAACAGGGGCCAGGGGATTATGAACACTGAAGCTTTCTTT. The rearrangement links TRBV12-3 or TRBV12-4 to TRBJ1-1; 7 bases map to TRBD1. Trimming at V came to 7 bases and at J to 0 bases, leaving 17 bases not matched to a gene. The CDR3 sequence is 18 residues long.

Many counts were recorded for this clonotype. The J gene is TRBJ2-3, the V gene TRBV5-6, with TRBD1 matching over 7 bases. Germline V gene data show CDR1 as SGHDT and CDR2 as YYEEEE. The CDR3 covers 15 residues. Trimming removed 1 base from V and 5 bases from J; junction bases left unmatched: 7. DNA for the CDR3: TGTGCCAGCAGCTTGTTCGGGACAGAAGGAGATACGCAGTATTTT. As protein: CASSLFGTEGDTQYF.

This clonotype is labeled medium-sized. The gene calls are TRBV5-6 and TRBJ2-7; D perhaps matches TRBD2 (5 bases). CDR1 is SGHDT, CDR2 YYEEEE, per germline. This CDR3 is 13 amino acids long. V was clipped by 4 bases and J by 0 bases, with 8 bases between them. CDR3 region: CASSETISYEQYF. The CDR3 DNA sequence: TGTGCCAGCAGCGAGACTATCTCCTACGAGCAGTACTTC.

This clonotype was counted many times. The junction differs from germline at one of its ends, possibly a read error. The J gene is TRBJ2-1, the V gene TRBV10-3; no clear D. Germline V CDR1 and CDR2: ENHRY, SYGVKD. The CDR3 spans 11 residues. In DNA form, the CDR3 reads TGTGCCACCAGTATGGGAAATGAGCAGTTCTTC. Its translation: CATSMGNEQFF.

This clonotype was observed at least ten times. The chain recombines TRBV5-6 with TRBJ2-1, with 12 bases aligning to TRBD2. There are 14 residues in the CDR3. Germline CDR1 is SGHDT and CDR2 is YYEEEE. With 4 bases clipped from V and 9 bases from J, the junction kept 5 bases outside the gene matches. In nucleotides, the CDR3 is TGTGCCAGCAGCCTCGGACTAGCGGGAACTGAGCAGTTCTTC. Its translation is CASSLGLAGTEQFF.